The rows below give T cell receptor beta chains drawn from one sample of a study of blood T cell repertoires in COVID-19. The data were produced by immunoSEQ multiplex PCR, yet TCRdb's version contains in-frame clones alone and is incomplete. The sample holds 45,000 or so clones, around 86% seen once. The source material was peripheral blood. Every receptor here comes from a man between 35 and 55 years old with active COVID-19. The CDR3 runs from the conserved cysteine through the conserved F or W. A D gene is named only where the DNA matches it firmly. A clone size is listed for some rows: how often the clone was seen (once, few, many), or a class if it is expanded.

J gene | clone size | D gene | V gene | CDR3 DNA | CDR3 protein
TRBJ2-3 | NA | NA | TRBV6-4 | TGTGCCAGCAGTGACCAAAGCACAGATACGCAGTATTTT | CASSDQSTDTQYF
TRBJ1-2 | NA | TRBD1 | TRBV5-6 | TGTGCCAGCAGCTTCGACAGGGCGAGTGGCTACACCTTC | CASSFDRASGYTF
TRBJ2-1 | NA | TRBD2 | TRBV12-5 | TGTGCTAGTGGTTTGGTACTGAGCGGGAGCATCTACAATGAGCAGTTCTTC | CASGLVLSGSIYNEQFF
TRBJ1-2 | NA | TRBD1 | TRBV18 | TGTGCCAGCTCACCGATGGGACAGATCCCTAACTATGGCTACACCTTC | CASSPMGQIPNYGYTF
TRBJ1-2 | NA | NA | TRBV24-1 | TGTGCCACCAGTCAGCGAGGCTCGTTCGGCTACACCTTC | CATSQRGSFGYTF
TRBJ1-2 | NA | NA | TRBV5-6 | TGTGCCACCGTGGCAAGAATTAGGGGCTATGGCTACACCTTC | CATVARIRGYGYTF
TRBJ1-2 | NA | NA | TRBV30 | TGTGCCTGGTCGGGGGGTAACTATGGCTACACCTTC | CAWSGGNYGYTF
TRBJ2-7 | NA | TRBD2 | TRBV29-1 | TGCAGCGTTGAGGAGAAGGGAGGGCTCTCCTACGAGCAGTACTTC | CSVEEKGGLSYEQYF
TRBJ1-4 | NA | NA | TRBV30 | TGTGCCTGGACTCGTTCGGGGTGGACTAATGAAAAACTGTTTTTT | CAWTRSGWTNEKLFF
TRBJ2-7 | NA | NA | TRBV28 | TGTGCCAGCAGTTTAAGCGGCGACGAGCAGTACTTC | CASSLSGDEQYF
TRBJ1-2 | NA | TRBD1 | TRBV7-6 | TGTGCCAGCAGCTTAGTCCGACAGGGGGCTGACTATGGCTACACCTTC | CASSLVRQGADYGYTF
TRBJ2-2 | few | TRBD2 | TRBV11-2 | TGTGCCAGCACCGGCCCGGGAGGGCTCTTTAACGGGGAGCTGTTTTTT | CASTGPGGLFNGELFF
TRBJ2-1 | NA | TRBD2 | TRBV11-2 | TGTGCCAGCAGCTTAGATCGGGAGGCTAGCGGTAACAATGAGCAGTTCTTC | CASSLDREASGNNEQFF
TRBJ2-5 | NA | NA | TRBV28 | TGTGCCAGCAGGCCGGGACTCATTTGGGAAGAGACCCAGTACTTC | CASRPGLIWEETQYF
TRBJ2-5 | once | NA | TRBV3-1/TRBV3-2 | TGTGCCAGCAGCCACGTGGAGACCCAGTACTTC | CASSHVETQYF
TRBJ2-3 | NA | TRBD2 | TRBV4-1 | TGCGCCAGCAGCCTTCGAGGACTAGCGGGAGATACGCAGTATTTT | CASSLRGLAGDTQYF
TRBJ2-5 | few | NA | TRBV15 | TGTGCCACCAGCAAAGGGGGAAACGAAGAGACCCAGTACTTC | CATSKGGNEETQYF
TRBJ1-4 | NA | NA | TRBV30 | TGTGCCTGGCAGGGGAGGGGGGCAAAAAGAGAAAAACTGTTTTTT | CAWQGRGAKREKLFF
TRBJ2-7 | NA | NA | TRBV7-9 | TGTGCCAGCAGCTTAGCACGAGGGGAGCAGTACTTC | CASSLARGEQYF
TRBJ2-7 | NA | TRBD2 | TRBV5-5 | TGTGCCAGCACCCCAACGGGGGGTCTCGGTTCCTACGAGCAGTACTTC | CASTPTGGLGSYEQYF
TRBJ1-6 | few | TRBD1 | TRBV4-1 | TGCGCCAGCAGCCAAGACAGGGGGCAGGGTTCACCCCTCCACTTT | CASSQDRGQGSPLHF
TRBJ2-7 | NA | TRBD2 | TRBV5-6 | TGTGCCAGCAGCTTGGCGGGACTAGCTACCTACGAGCAGTACTTC | CASSLAGLATYEQYF
TRBJ1-3 | NA | TRBD1 | TRBV2 | TGTGCCAGCCATACGGGGCAGGGGGCGGAAAACACCATATATTTT | CASHTGQGAENTIYF
TRBJ1-2 | NA | TRBD1 | TRBV6-5 | TGTGCCAGCATCCCCCGGGACAGCTCTATGAATGGCTACACCTTC | CASIPRDSSMNGYTF
TRBJ1-3 | NA | TRBD1 | TRBV19 | TGTGCCAGTGACCCCACGGGACAGCCGATAAACACCATATATTTT | CASDPTGQPINTIYF
TRBJ2-5 | NA | NA | TRBV24-1 | TGTGCCACCAGTGAACCAAAGCAGGGGTTTGAGACCCAGTACTTC | CATSEPKQGFETQYF
TRBJ2-7 | NA | NA | TRBV19 | TGTGCCAGTAGTATAACAGGCCGCGAGCAGTACTTC | CASSITGREQYF
TRBJ2-2 | once | NA | TRBV2 | TGTGCCAGCAGTAGACAGAGAGGCACCGGGGAGCTGTTTTTT | CASSRQRGTGELFF
TRBJ2-7 | few | NA | TRBV5-6 | TGTGCCAGCAGCTGGGGCCAGGGTATAATGTACGAGCAGTACTTC | CASSWGQGIMYEQYF
TRBJ2-5 | NA | NA | TRBV5-6 | TGTGCCAGCGGACTCCTGGGGGGAGCGGGCCAAGAGACCCAGTACTTC | CASGLLGGAGQETQYF
TRBJ2-1 | NA | TRBD2 | TRBV3-1/TRBV3-2 | TGTGCCAGCAGCCCGCTAACAGGGAGGGGACTAGGAACTAATGAGCAGTTCTTC | CASSPLTGRGLGTNEQFF
TRBJ2-7 | few | TRBD2 | TRBV4-2 | TGTGCCAGCAGTCAAGCGGCTAGCGGGAGAATAATCGAGCAGTACTTC | CASSQAASGRIIEQYF
TRBJ2-7 | NA | TRBD1 | TRBV28 | TGTGCCAGCAGTTTCCCTCGGACAGGTGCATCCTACGAGCAGTACTTC | CASSFPRTGASYEQYF
TRBJ1-2 | NA | NA | TRBV6-6 | TGTGCCAGCAGTTACGAGACCGGGAGGAGCTATGGCTACACCTTC | CASSYETGRSYGYTF
TRBJ1-1 | NA | TRBD1 | TRBV29-1 | TGCAGCGTTGGTAAGGGGGCAGAAGCTTTCTTT | CSVGKGAEAFF
TRBJ2-3 | NA | NA | TRBV10-3 | TGTGCCATCAGTGACAGGGGCGGGGATACGCAGTATTTT | CAISDRGGDTQYF
TRBJ1-6 | NA | TRBD1 | TRBV5-8 | TGTGCCAGCAGCGGACAGGGAGGCAATTCACCCCTCCACTTT | CASSGQGGNSPLHF
TRBJ2-3 | NA | NA | TRBV7-3 | TGTGCCAGCAGCTTAGGTTTGGTCGGGATCGATACGCAGTATTTT | CASSLGLVGIDTQYF
TRBJ2-7 | NA | TRBD2 | TRBV7-9 | TGTGCCAGCAGCTTATCGGGAGGGTACGAGCAGTACTTC | CASSLSGGYEQYF
TRBJ2-7 | NA | NA | TRBV4-1 | TGCGCCAGCAGCCTTACCGGGACACATTTCTACGAGCAGTACTTC | CASSLTGTHFYEQYF
TRBJ2-3 | NA | TRBD2 | TRBV3-1/TRBV3-2 | TGTGCCAGCAGCCTCCGGAGGGGTAGCGGGAGTGGGACAGATACGCAGTATTTT | CASSLRRGSGSGTDTQYF
TRBJ2-5 | NA | TRBD2 | TRBV19 | TGTGCCAGTAGTATGAATCTAGCGGGAGTGGGAGAGACCCAGTACTTC | CASSMNLAGVGETQYF
TRBJ2-3 | NA | TRBD2 | TRBV9 | TGTGCCAGCAGCGGGACCCCTAGGGGTAGCGGGAGAGGAGATACGCAGTATTTT | CASSGTPRGSGRGDTQYF
TRBJ2-7 | NA | NA | TRBV27 | TGTGCCAGCAATCCCCTCACCCCCCAGGGTAGCTCCTACGAGCAGTACTTC | CASNPLTPQGSSYEQYF